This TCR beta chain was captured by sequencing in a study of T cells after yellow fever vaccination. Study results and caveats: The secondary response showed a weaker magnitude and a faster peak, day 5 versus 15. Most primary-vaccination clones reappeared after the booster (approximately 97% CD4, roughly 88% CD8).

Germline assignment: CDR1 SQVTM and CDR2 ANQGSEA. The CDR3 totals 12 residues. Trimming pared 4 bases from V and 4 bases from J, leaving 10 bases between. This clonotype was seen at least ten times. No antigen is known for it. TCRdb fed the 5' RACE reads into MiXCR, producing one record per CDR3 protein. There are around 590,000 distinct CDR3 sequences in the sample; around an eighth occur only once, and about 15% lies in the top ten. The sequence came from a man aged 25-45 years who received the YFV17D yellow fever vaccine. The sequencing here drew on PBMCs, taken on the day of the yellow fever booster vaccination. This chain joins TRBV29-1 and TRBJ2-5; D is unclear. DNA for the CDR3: TGCAGCGTTGGGGCGCCCCGAGAGACCCAGTACTTC. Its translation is CSVGAPRETQYF.